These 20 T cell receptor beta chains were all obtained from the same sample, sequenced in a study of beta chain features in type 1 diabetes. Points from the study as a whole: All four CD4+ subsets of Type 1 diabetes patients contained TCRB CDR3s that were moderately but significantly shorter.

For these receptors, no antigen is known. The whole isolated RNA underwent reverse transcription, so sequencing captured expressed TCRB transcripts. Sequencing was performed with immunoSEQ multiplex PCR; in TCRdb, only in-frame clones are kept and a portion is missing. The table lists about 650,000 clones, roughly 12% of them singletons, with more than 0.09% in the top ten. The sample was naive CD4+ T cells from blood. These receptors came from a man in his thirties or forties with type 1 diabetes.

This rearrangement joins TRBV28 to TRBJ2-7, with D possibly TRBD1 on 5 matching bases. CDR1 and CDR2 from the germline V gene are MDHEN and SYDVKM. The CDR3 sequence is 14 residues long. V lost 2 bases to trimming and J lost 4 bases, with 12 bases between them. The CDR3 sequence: CASSLNQGPYEQYF. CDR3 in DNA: TGTGCCAGCAGTTTAAACCAGGGTCCGTACGAGCAGTACTTC.

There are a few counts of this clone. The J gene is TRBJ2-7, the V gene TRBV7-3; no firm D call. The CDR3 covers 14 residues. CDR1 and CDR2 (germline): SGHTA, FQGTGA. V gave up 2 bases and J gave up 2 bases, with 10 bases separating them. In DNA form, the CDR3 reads TGTGCCAGCAGCTTATCTGGCAACCCCTACGAGCAGTACTTC. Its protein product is CASSLSGNPYEQYF.

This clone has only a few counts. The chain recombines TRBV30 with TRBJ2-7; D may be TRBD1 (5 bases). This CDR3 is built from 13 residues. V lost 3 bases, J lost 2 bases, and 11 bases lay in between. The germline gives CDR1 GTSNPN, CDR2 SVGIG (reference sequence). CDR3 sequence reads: CAWSRDRTYEQYF. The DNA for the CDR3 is TGTGCCTGGAGCAGGGATAGGACCTACGAGCAGTACTTC.

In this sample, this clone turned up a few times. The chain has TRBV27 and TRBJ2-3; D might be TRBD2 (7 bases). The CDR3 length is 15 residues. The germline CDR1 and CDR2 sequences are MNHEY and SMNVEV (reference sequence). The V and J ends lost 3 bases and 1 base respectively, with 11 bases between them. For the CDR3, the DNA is TGTGCCAGCAGTTTTGCGGGGGCCCGCACAGATACGCAGTATTTT. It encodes CASSFAGARTDTQYF.

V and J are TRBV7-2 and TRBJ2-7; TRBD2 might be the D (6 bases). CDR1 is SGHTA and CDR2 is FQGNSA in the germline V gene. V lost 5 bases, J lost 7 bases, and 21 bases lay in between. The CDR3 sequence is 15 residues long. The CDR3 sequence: CASSTAERGAGEQYF. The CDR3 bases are TGTGCCAGCAGCACCGCGGAGAGAGGGGCGGGGGAGCAGTACTTC.

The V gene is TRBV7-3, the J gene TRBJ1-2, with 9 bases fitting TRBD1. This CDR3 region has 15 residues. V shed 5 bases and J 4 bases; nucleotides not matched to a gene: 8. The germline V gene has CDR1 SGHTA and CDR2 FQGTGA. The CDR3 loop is CASSQGQGHSYGYTF. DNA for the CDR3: TGTGCCAGCAGCCAGGGACAGGGTCATTCCTATGGCTACACCTTC. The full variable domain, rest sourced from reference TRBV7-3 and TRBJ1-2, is GAGVSQTPSNKVTEKGKYVELRCDPISGHTALYWYRQSLGQGPEFLIYFQGTGAADDSGLPNDRFFAVRPEGSVSTLKIQRTERGDSAVYLCASSQGQGHSYGYTFGSGTRLTVV.

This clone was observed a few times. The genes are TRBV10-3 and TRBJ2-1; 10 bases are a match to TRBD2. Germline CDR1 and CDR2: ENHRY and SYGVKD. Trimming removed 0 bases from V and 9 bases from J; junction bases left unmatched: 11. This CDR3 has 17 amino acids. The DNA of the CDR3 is TGTGCCATCAGTGAGTCGTCCGCTAGCGGGGGTTTCAGTGAGCAGTTCTTC. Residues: CAISESSASGGFSEQFF.

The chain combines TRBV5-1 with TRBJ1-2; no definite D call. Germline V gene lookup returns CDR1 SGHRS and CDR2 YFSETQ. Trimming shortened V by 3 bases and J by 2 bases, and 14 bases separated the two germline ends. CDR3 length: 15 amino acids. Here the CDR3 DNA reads TGCGCCAGCAGCTCCCTGAGTGGAGGGAACTATGGCTACACCTTC. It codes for CASSSLSGGNYGYTF.

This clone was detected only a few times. CDR3 in amino acids: CASSLSQGATDTGELFF. Here the CDR3 DNA reads TGCGCCAGCAGCTTGAGTCAGGGGGCAACGGACACCGGGGAGCTGTTTTTT. The V gene is TRBV5-1, the J gene TRBJ2-2; TRBD1 matches at 8 bases. V was clipped by 1 base and J by 3 bases; unmatched bases: 8. Germline lookup yields CDR1 SGHRS and CDR2 YFSETQ. The length of the CDR3 is 17 residues.

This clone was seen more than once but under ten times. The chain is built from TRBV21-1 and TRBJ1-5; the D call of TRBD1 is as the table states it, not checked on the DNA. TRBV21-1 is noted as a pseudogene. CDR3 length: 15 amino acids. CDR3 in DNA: TGTGCCAGCAGCAAAGTTAAGACAGCTAATCAGCCCCAGCATTTT. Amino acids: CASSKVKTANQPQHF.

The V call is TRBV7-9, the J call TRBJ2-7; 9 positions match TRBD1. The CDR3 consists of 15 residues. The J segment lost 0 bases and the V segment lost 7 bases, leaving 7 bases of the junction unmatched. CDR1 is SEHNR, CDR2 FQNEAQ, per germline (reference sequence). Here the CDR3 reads CASTTDRGDSYEQYF. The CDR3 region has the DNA TGTGCCAGCACCACTGACAGGGGGGACTCCTACGAGCAGTACTTC.

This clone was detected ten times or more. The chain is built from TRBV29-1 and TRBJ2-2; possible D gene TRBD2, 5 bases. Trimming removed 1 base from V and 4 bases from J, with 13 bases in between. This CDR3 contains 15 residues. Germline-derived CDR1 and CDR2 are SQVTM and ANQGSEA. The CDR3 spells CSVEAPNGITGELFF. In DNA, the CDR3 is TGCAGCGTTGAAGCACCCAACGGGATCACCGGGGAGCTGTTTTTT.

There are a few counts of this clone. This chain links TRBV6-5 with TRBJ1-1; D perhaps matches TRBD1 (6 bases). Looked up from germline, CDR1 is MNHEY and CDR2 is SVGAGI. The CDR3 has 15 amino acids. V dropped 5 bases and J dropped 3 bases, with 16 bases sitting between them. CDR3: CASSVRPKGDTEAFF. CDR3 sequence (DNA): TGTGCCAGCAGTGTAAGGCCTAAGGGGGACACTGAAGCTTTCTTT.

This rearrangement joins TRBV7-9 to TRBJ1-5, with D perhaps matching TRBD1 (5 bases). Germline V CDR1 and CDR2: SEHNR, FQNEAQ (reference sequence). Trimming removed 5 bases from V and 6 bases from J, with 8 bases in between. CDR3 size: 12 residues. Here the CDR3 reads CASSPGSQPQHF. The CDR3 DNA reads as TGTGCCAGCAGCCCAGGGAGTCAGCCCCAGCATTTT.

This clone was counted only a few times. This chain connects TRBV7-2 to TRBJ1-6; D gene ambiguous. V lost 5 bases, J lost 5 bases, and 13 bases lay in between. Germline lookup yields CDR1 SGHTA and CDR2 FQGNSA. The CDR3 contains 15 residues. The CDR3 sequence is CASSPRLSNNSPLHF. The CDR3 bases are TGTGCCAGCAGCCCCCGGCTTAGTAATAATTCACCCCTCCACTTT.

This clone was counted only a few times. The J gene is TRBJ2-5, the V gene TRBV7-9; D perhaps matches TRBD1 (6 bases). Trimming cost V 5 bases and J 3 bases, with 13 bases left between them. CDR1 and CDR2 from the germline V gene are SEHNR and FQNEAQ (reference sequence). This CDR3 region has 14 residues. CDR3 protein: CASSSRAGEETQYF. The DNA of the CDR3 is TGTGCCAGCAGCAGTCGCGCAGGGGAAGAGACCCAGTACTTC.

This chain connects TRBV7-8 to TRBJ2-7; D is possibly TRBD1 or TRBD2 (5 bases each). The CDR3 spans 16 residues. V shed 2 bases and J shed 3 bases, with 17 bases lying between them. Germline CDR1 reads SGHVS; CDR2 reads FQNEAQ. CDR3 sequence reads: CASSLPPGRRDYEQYF. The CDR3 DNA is TGTGCCAGCAGCTTACCTCCGGGACGACGGGACTACGAGCAGTACTTC.

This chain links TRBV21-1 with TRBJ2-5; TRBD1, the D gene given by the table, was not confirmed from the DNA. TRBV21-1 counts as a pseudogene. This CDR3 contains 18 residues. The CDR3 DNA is TGTGCCAGCAGCAAAATGTTAAACGGGACAGGGCGAGGGGAGACCCAGTACTTC. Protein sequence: CASSKMLNGTGRGETQYF.

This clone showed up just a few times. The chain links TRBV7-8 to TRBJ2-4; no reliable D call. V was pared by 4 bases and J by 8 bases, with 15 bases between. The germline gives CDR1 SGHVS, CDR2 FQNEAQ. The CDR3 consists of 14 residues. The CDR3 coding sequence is TGTGCCAGCAGCTCGCCGGGCCCACAAGACATTCAGTACTTC. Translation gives CASSSPGPQDIQYF.

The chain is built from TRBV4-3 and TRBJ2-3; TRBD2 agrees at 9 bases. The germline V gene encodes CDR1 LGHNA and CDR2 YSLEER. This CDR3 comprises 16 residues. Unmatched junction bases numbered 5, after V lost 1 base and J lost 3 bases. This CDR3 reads CASSQVVAGGTDTQYF. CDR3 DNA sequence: TGCGCCAGCAGCCAAGTGGTGGCGGGGGGGACAGATACGCAGTATTTT.